This T cell receptor beta chain was found in a study of Graves' ophthalmopathy and Graves' hyperthyroidism. Study at large: Peripheral blood was obtained at first diagnosis, ahead of any treatment.

At least ten counts were recorded for this clonotype. Other autoimmune diseases, uncontrolled infections, pregnancy or lactation excluded patients from enrollment. The CDR3 totals 13 residues. V was shortened by 8 bases and J by 2 bases, with 12 bases between the two germline ends. Germline values: CDR1 MNHEY, CDR2 SVGEGT. Investigators amplified TCR beta CDR3 regions from RNA transcripts. HTBI primers were used in a first-round RT-PCR, which preceded a second-round multiplex PCR. TCRdb redid the calling of the multiplex PCR reads with MiXCR, one entry per CDR3 protein. The table includes 400,000 to 450,000 distinct CDR3 sequences, 20% to 25% detected once.

This chain uses TRBV6-2 or TRBV6-3 with TRBJ1-2, with unresolved D. The receptor was isolated from a woman between 18 and 30 years old with stable Graves' hyperthyroidism. Sequenced: peripheral blood. CDR3: CASSVGRNYGYTF. DNA for the CDR3: TGTGCCAGCTCTGTGGGCAGAAACTATGGCTACACCTTC.